The source of this T cell receptor beta chain is a study of PD-1 blockade in classical Hodgkin lymphoma. Overall study context: Patients were given intravenous nivolumab, 3 mg/kg, every 2 weeks.

Time point reported: cycle 4 day 1 (C4D1), after about 6 weeks of nivolumab. With no exception, relapse followed autologous stem cell transplantation in all patients, and brentuximab vedotin exposure varied. Isolated CD8+ T cells were derived from thawed PBMCs through magnetic negative selection. The V gene lost 1 base and the J gene lost 2 bases, with 10 bases spanning the gap. The length of the CDR3 is 15 residues. Per germline, CDR1 MGHRA and CDR2 YSYEKL. About this clone itself: The antigen is unknown.

Sequenced by immunoSEQ multiplex PCR; TCRdb stores in-frame clones only, minus some. The sample shows 5,200 or so clones, about 65% of them seen only once. Overall study results and limits: CD4+ but not CD8+ TCR diversity rose significantly by C4D1. It was reported that newly diagnosed patients had less baseline TCR diversity than healthy donors.

This chain uses TRBV4-1 with TRBJ2-3, with D unresolved. Sequenced material: CD8+ T cells from blood, taken before the fourth cycle of nivolumab. This TCR derives from a human donor with classical Hodgkin lymphoma. In DNA form, the CDR3 reads TGCGCCAGCAGCCAAGCCCCGAAGGACACAGATACGCAGTATTTT. It encodes CASSQAPKDTDTQYF.